The clone carrying this T cell receptor beta chain was observed a handful of times. Its target is unknown. This entry is derived from a study of beta chain features in type 1 diabetes. Points from the study as a whole: All four CD4+ subsets from Type 1 diabetes patients carried moderately but significantly shorter TCRB CDR3s. VDJ junctions from patients with type 1 diabetes contained fewer insertions and more deletions.

The authors reverse transcribed all of the isolated RNA, so sequencing captured expressed TCRB transcripts. The data were produced by immunoSEQ multiplex PCR, yet TCRdb's version contains in-frame clones alone and is incomplete. The sample lists under 450,000 clones, 11% to 15% occurring once. The V segment lost 6 bases and the J segment 4 bases; nucleotides outside the gene matches: 15. Germline CDR1 MDHEN, CDR2 SYDVKM. The CDR3 extends over 17 amino acids. This chain joins TRBV28 and TRBJ2-5, with 9 bases matching TRBD1. This clonotype was sampled from a man aged 25 to 40 in good health. The sequenced sample was naive CD4+ T cells from blood. Written as DNA, the CDR3 is TGTGCCAGCAGCTCAGCCGCTGGGACAGGGTTAAGAGAGACCCAGTACTTC. This gives the protein CASSSAAGTGLRETQYF.